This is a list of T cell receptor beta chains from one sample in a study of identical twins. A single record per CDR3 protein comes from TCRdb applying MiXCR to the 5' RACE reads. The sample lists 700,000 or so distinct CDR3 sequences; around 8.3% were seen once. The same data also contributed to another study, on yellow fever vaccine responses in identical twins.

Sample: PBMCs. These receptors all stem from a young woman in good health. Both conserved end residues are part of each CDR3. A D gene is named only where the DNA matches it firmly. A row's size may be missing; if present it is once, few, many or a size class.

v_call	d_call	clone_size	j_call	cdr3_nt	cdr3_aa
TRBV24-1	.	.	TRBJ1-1	TGTGCCACCAGTGCTTATCAGAACACTGAAGCTTTCTTT	CATSAYQNTEAFF
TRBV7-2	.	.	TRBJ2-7	TGTGCCAGCAGCTTAGGTCGCATCAGCTCCTACGAGCAGTACTTC	CASSLGRISSYEQYF
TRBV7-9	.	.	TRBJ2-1	TGTGCCAGCAGCTCCCCCGGACAGAACCTATACAATGAGCAGTTCTTC	CASSSPGQNLYNEQFF
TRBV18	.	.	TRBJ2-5	TGTGCCAGCTCACCATTTGAGACTAGGGGCCGAACAGAGGAGACCCAGTACTTC	CASSPFETRGRTEETQYF
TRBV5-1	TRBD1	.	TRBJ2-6	TGCGCCAGCGGAACCGGGACAGGGGTTCCGCGCGGGGCCAACGTCCTGACTTTC	CASGTGTGVPRGANVLTF
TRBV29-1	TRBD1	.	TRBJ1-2	TGCAGCGTGACCGGGACAGGGGTTGGCTACACCTTC	CSVTGTGVGYTF
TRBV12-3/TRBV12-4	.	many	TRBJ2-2	TGTGCCAGCAGTCCAGTGAACACCGGGGAGCTGTTTTTT	CASSPVNTGELFF
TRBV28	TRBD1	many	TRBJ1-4	TGTGCCAGCAGTTTGGCGGGACAGGGGCGAAAACTGTTTTTT	CASSLAGQGRKLFF
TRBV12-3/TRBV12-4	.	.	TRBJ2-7	TGTGCCAGCAGGGGGGGACTTCGCCGGTCCTACGAGCAGTACTTC	CASRGGLRRSYEQYF
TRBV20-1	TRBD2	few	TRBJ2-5	TGCAGTGCTAGTCGACTAGCGGGGGTCCAAGAGACCCAGTACTTC	CSASRLAGVQETQYF
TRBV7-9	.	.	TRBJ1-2	TGTGCCAGCAACCTGGATCGCGATGGCTACACCTTC	CASNLDRDGYTF
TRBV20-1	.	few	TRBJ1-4	TGCAGTGCTAGAGGTCCACCCACACCTGAAAAACTGTTTTTT	CSARGPPTPEKLFF
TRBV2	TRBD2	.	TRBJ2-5	TGTGCCAGCAGTAGAAATAGCGGGGGTGAGACCCAGTACTTC	CASSRNSGGETQYF
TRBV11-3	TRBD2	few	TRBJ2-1	TGTGCCAGCAGCCCCGGGACTAGCGGGGGGCCCAGTGAGCAGTTCTTC	CASSPGTSGGPSEQFF
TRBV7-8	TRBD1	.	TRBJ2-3	TGTGCCAGCAATGGGGACAGCTTTAGCACAGATACGCAGTATTTT	CASNGDSFSTDTQYF
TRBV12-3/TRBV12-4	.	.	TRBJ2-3	TGTGCCAGCAGTTCTGTTGGGGTAACAGATACGCAGTATTTT	CASSSVGVTDTQYF
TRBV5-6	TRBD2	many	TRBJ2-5	TGTGCCAGCAGCTTGGGACTAGCGGGAATGGAAGAGACCCAGTACTTC	CASSLGLAGMEETQYF
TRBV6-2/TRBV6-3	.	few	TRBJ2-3	TGTGCCAGCAGACGGGACCTCCAGGGAGATACGCAGTATTTT	CASRRDLQGDTQYF
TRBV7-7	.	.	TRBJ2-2	TGTGCTAGCAGCTTTACAGGGGAGGCCGGGGAGCTGTTTTTT	CASSFTGEAGELFF
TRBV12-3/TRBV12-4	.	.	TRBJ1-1	TGTGCCAGCATTCCATCAGGGAGGGTGAACACTGAAGCTTTCTTT	CASIPSGRVNTEAFF
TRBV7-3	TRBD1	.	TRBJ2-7	TGTGCCAGCAGCCCCGGGACAGGGAACTACGAGCAGTACTTC	CASSPGTGNYEQYF
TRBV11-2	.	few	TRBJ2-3	TGTGCCAGCAGCAACCAGGGGACGAGCACAGATACGCAGTATTTT	CASSNQGTSTDTQYF
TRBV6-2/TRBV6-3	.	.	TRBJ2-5	TGTGCCAGCATCCGTGACAGGCCTTTCCAAGAGACCCAGTACTTC	CASIRDRPFQETQYF
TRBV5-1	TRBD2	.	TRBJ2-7	TGCGCCAGCAGCTTGGTACTAGCGGGAGGGCTTGGGTACGAGCAGTACTTC	CASSLVLAGGLGYEQYF
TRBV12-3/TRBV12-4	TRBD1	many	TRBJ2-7	TGTGCCAGCAGTCTCTTCGACAGGGCAGGGAAGCAGTACTTC	CASSLFDRAGKQYF
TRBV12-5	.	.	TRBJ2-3	TGTGCTAGTGGTTTAGCAGATACGCAGTATTTT	CASGLADTQYF
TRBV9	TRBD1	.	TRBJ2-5	TGTGCCAGCAGTGGGGGACAGGGGAGAGAGACCCAGTACTTC	CASSGGQGRETQYF
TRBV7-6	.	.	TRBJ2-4	TGTGCCAGCAGCTCGGACTTCGGATCGGGTTTACTAGCCAAAAACATTCAGTACTTC	CASSSDFGSGLLAKNIQYF
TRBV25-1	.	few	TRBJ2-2	TGTGCCAGCAGTGCTGCGGCGAACACCGGGGAGCTGTTTTTT	CASSAAANTGELFF
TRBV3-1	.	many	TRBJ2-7	TGTGCCAGCAGCCAAGTTGGCGGGGAGCAGTACTTC	CASSQVGGEQYF
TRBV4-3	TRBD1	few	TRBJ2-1	TGCGCCAGCAGCCCTCAGGACAGGGGCACCTACAATGAGCAGTTCTTC	CASSPQDRGTYNEQFF
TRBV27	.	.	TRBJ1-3	TGTGCCAGCAGTTTCCCCCGTTTCGCCCCATTTTTTTTT	CASSFPRFAPFFF
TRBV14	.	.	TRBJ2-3	TGTGCCAGCAGCCAAGTCGAACCTATCCCAGATACGCAGTATTTT	CASSQVEPIPDTQYF
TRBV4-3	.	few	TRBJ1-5	TGCGCCAGCAGCCAGATTGTAGACAGCTCCACGGGGCCCCAGCATTTT	CASSQIVDSSTGPQHF
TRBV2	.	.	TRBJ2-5	TGTGCCAGCAGCGCCTCAACCCTCCGGGGAGAAGAGACCCAGTACTTC	CASSASTLRGEETQYF
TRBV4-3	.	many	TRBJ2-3	TGCGCCAGCAGCCACCCGGGCCGAACAGATACGCAGTATTTT	CASSHPGRTDTQYF
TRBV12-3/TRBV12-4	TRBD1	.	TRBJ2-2	TGTACCAGCAGTTTAGCGCGGGACAGGGTTATTGACACCGGGGAGCTGTTTTTT	CTSSLARDRVIDTGELFF
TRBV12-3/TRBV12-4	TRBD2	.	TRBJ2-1	TGTGCCAGCAGTCCACGCGGGCGGGAGAACCCCTACAATGAGCAGTTCTTC	CASSPRGRENPYNEQFF
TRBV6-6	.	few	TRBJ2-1	TGTGCCAGCAGTTACAGGGGAGGGGGTGAGCAGTTCTTC	CASSYRGGGEQFF
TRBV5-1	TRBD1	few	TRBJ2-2	TGCGCCAGCAGCTTATCCCCGACAGGGACGAACACCGGGGAGCTGTTTTTT	CASSLSPTGTNTGELFF
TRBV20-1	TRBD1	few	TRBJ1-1	TGCAGTGCTAGAGAGACAGGGGGGACTGAAGCTTTCTTT	CSARETGGTEAFF
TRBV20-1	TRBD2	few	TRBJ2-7	TGCAGTGCTTGGGAGGACGGGAGGGAGCAGTACTTC	CSAWEDGREQYF
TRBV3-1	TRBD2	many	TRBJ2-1	TGTGCCAGCAGCCAAGGGCTAGCGGTCTACAATGAGCAGTTCTTC	CASSQGLAVYNEQFF
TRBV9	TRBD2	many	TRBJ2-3	TGTGCCAGCAGCGGCCTAGCGGATATTCGCACAGATACGCAGTATTTT	CASSGLADIRTDTQYF
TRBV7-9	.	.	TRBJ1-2	TGTGCCAGCAGCCCGGGACGGATCTATGGCTACACCTTC	CASSPGRIYGYTF
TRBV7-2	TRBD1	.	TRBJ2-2	TGTGCCAGCAGCCCTAAGGGTGGGACAGGGGGTACCGGGGAGCTGTTTTTT	CASSPKGGTGGTGELFF
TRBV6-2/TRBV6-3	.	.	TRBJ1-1	TGTGCCGGCGGGGCCCTTGAAGCTTTCTTT	CAGGALEAFF
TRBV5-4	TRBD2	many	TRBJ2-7	TGTGCCAGCACCTTCGTTACGACTAGCGTATTGACCTACGAGCAGTACTTC	CASTFVTTSVLTYEQYF
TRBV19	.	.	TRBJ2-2	TGTGCCAGTACCCCGTTGAACGGAGGAGCCGGGGAGCTGTTTTTT	CASTPLNGGAGELFF
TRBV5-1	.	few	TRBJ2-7	TGCGCCAGCAGCTCGATGATACTAGGCGAGCAGTACTTC	CASSSMILGEQYF
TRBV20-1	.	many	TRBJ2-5	TGCAGTGCTAGTTCCGGGTGGGAGACCCAGTACTTC	CSASSGWETQYF
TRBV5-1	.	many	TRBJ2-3	TGCGCCAGCAGTAGACAGTTCACAGATACGCAGTATTTT	CASSRQFTDTQYF
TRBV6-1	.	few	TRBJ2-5	TGTGCCAGTAAGAAAAACCGGGCCCCCGGGACCCAGTACTTC	CASKKNRAPGTQYF